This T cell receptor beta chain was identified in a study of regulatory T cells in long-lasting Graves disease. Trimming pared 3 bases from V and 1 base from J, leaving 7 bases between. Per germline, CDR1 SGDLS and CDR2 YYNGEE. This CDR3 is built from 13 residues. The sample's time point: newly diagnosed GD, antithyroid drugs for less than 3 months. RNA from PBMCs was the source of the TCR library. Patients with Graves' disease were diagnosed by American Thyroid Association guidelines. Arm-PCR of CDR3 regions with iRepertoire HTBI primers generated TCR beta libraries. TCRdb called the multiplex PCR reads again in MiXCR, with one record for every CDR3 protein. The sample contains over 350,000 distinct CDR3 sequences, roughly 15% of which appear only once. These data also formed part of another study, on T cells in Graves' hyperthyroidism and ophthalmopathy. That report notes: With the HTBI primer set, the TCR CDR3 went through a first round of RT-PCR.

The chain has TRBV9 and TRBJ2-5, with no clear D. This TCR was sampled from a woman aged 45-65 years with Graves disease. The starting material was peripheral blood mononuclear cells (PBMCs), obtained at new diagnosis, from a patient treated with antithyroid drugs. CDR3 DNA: TGTGCCAGCAGCGATCTAATCCAAGAGACCCAGTACTTC. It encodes CASSDLIQETQYF. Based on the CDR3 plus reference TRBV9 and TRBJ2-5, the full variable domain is DSGVTQTPKHLITATGQRVTLRCSPRSGDLSVYWYQQSLDQGLQFLIQYYNGEERAKGNILERFSAQQFPDLHSELNLSSLELGDSALYFCASSDLIQETQYFGPGTRLLVL.